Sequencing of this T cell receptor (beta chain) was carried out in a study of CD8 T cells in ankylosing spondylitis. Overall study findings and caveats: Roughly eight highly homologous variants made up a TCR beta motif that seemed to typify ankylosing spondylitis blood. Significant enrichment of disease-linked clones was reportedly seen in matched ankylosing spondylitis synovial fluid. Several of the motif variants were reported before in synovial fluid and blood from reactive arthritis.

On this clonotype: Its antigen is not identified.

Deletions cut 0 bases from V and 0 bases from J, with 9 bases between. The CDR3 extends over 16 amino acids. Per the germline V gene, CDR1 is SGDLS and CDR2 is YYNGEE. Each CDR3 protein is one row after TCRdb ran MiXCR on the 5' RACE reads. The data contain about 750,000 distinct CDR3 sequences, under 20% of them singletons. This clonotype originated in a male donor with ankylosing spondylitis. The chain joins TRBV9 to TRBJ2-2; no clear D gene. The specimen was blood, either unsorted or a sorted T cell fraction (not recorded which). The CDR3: CASSVVGVPNTGELFF. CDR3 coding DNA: TGTGCCAGCAGCGTAGTTGGGGTACCGAACACCGGGGAGCTGTTTTTT.